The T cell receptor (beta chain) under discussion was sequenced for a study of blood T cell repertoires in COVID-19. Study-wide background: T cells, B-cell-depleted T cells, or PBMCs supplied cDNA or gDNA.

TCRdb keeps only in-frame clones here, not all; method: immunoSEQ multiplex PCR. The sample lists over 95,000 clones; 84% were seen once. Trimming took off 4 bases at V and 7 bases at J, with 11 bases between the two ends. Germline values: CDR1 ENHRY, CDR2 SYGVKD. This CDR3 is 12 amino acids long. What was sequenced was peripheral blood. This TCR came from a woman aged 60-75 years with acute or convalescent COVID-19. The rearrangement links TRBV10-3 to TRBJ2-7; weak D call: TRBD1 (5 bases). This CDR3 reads CAISGLAGEQYF. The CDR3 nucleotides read TGTGCCATCAGTGGGTTGGCAGGGGAGCAGTACTTC.